The 15 T cell receptor beta chains listed next were all sequenced from one sample in a study of blood T cell repertoires in COVID-19. Here immunoSEQ multiplex PCR was the method, and the copy in TCRdb shows in-frame clones only, minus some. In the table there are fewer than 400,000 clones, about 87% of which are singletons. The specimen was PBMCs or T cells enriched from blood (not recorded which). These receptors came from a man aged 25-45 years who had recovered from COVID-19.

V and J are TRBV10-3 and TRBJ1-2; 7 positions match TRBD1. J gave up 3 bases and V 2 bases, and 9 bases lay outside the gene matches. Germline V gives CDR1 ENHRY, CDR2 SYGVKD. The CDR3 spans 16 residues. The DNA for the CDR3 is TGTGCCATCAGTGAGAAAACAGGGGCCCTTGACTATGGCTACACCTTC. It codes for CAISEKTGALDYGYTF.

The rearrangement uses TRBV19 and TRBJ2-4; 7 bases fit TRBD1. The V gene end was trimmed by 3 bases and the J gene end by 6 bases; junction bases not matched to a gene: 2. The CDR3 contains 13 residues. Germline-derived CDR1 and CDR2 are LNHDA and SQIVND (reference sequence). CDR3 coding DNA: TGTGCCAGTAGTATGGCAGGGGGAAACATTCAGTACTTC. This gives the protein CASSMAGGNIQYF. Filled out from reference TRBV19 and TRBJ2-4, the complete variable domain reads DGGITQSPKYLFRKEGQNVTLSCEQNLNHDAMYWYRQDPGQGLRLIYYSQIVNDFQKGDIAEGYSVSREKKESFPLTVTSAQKNPTAFYLCASSMAGGNIQYFGAGTRLSVL.

J is TRBJ2-2 and V is TRBV2; TRBD2 might be the D (6 bases). In germline, CDR1 is SNHLY, CDR2 FYNNEI. V was cut by 2 bases and J by 4 bases, with 8 bases left in between. This CDR3 contains 14 residues. As DNA, the CDR3 is TGTGCCAGCAGTGAAATGGGGGGCACCGGGGAGCTGTTTTTT. Protein: CASSEMGGTGELFF.

The J gene is TRBJ1-6, the V gene TRBV11-2, with unresolved D. Trimming took off 1 base at V and 3 bases at J, with 13 bases between the two ends. Germline values: CDR1 SGHAT, CDR2 FQNNGV. This CDR3 is built from 17 residues. In DNA form, the CDR3 reads TGTGCCAGCAGCTTAGGAGGGCGGTTAATCTATAATTCACCCCTCCACTTT. Translated: CASSLGGRLIYNSPLHF.

This chain uses TRBV7-9 with TRBJ1-2; 7 nucleotides agree with TRBD1. Germline-derived CDR1 and CDR2 are SEHNR and FQNEAQ (reference sequence). Trimming removed 1 base from V and 4 bases from J; junction bases left unmatched: 3. CDR3 length: 14 residues. The CDR3 spells CASSLDRGSYGYTF. The CDR3, as DNA: TGTGCCAGCAGCTTAGACAGGGGATCCTATGGCTACACCTTC.

This clone was seen a single time. J is TRBJ1-1 and V is TRBV7-2; a weak D match, TRBD1 (5 bases). The CDR3 sequence is 13 residues long. V lost 5 bases and J lost 1, with 8 bases in between. Per germline, CDR1 SGHTA and CDR2 FQGNSA. CDR3 coding DNA: TGTGCCAGCAGCAACCAGGGGAACACTGAAGCTTTCTTT. This translates into CASSNQGNTEAFF.

The chain recombines TRBV5-1 with TRBJ1-1, with a possible D match to TRBD1 (5 bases). Trimming pared 0 bases from V and 5 bases from J, leaving 14 bases between. This CDR3 region has 15 residues. Germline loops: CDR1 SGHRS, CDR2 YFSETQ. The CDR3 coding sequence is TGCGCCAGCAGCTTGGATTCTGGGGGGATAACTGAAGCTTTCTTT. It specifies CASSLDSGGITEAFF.

There are a few counts of this clone. The chain is built from TRBV30 and TRBJ2-5, with D perhaps TRBD2 (7 bases). V was shortened by 2 bases and J by 4 bases, with 17 bases between the two germline ends. The CDR3 spans 15 residues. Germline V gene data show CDR1 as GTSNPN and CDR2 as SVGIG (reference sequence). CDR3 amino acids: CAWSSGGLLPETQYF. DNA for the CDR3: TGTGCCTGGAGTTCGGGGGGCCTCCTTCCAGAGACCCAGTACTTC.

This sequence joins TRBV27 and TRBJ1-1; D is unresolved. Trimming removed 2 bases at V and 4 bases at J, with 14 bases between. This CDR3 contains 15 residues. CDR1 MNHEY and CDR2 SMNVEV come from the germline V gene (reference sequence). This chain's CDR3 is CASSLGSVSGTEAFF. Written as DNA, the CDR3 is TGTGCCAGCAGTTTAGGTTCGGTTTCGGGCACTGAAGCTTTCTTT.

The chain joins TRBV6-5 to TRBJ1-2; the match to TRBD1 covers 7 bases. The CDR3 runs 14 residues. The V gene's germline CDR1 is MNHEY and CDR2 SVGAGI. J gave up 4 bases and V 7 bases, and 9 bases lay outside the gene matches. The CDR3 nucleotides read TGTGCCAGCATATACAGGGGATCTTCCTATGGCTACACCTTC. Its translation is CASIYRGSSYGYTF.

The V and J genes are TRBV5-4 and TRBJ1-3; D gene unclear. Germline CDR1 is SGHNT and CDR2 is YYREEE (reference sequence). CDR3 size: 16 residues. V lost 0 bases, J lost 0 bases, and 10 bases lay in between. This CDR3 reads CASSLELVFSGNTIYF. The CDR3 nucleotides are TGTGCCAGCAGCTTGGAATTAGTCTTCTCTGGAAACACCATATATTTT. Using reference TRBV5-4 and TRBJ1-3 for the parts outside the CDR3, the full variable domain is ETGVTQSPTHLIKTRGQQVTLRCSSQSGHNTVSWYQQALGQGPQFIFQYYREEENGRGNFPPRFSGLQFPNYSSELNVNALELDDSALYLCASSLELVFSGNTIYFGEGSWLTVV.

The J gene is TRBJ2-7, the V gene TRBV6-2 or TRBV6-3, with TRBD2 identical over 9 bases. The CDR3 covers 15 residues. V lost 3 bases and J lost 3; bases outside the gene matches: 6. CDR1 is MNHEY and CDR2 is SVGEGT in the germline V gene. The CDR3 sequence: CASSYSLAGSYEQYF. CDR3 nucleotides: TGTGCCAGCAGTTATAGTCTAGCGGGGAGCTACGAGCAGTACTTC.

V and J are TRBV5-1 and TRBJ2-1; 10 bases agree with TRBD2. The CDR3 sequence is 16 residues long. The germline V gene encodes CDR1 SGHRS and CDR2 YFSETQ. V lost 4 bases and J lost 3; bases outside the gene matches: 7. The CDR3 bases are TGCGCCAGCAGCATCCAGGGACTAGCGAGCTACAATGAGCAGTTCTTC. Amino acid sequence: CASSIQGLASYNEQFF. The whole variable domain, remainder taken from reference TRBV5-1 and TRBJ2-1, is KAGVTQTPRYLIKTRGQQVTLSCSPISGHRSVSWYQQTPGQGLQFLFEYFSETQRNKGNFPGRFSGRQFSNSRSEMNVSTLELGDSALYLCASSIQGLASYNEQFFGPGTRLTVL.

This chain uses TRBV6-5 with TRBJ2-3, with D perhaps matching TRBD1 (5 bases). Trimming removed 5 bases from V and 3 bases from J, with 9 bases in between. Germline lookup yields CDR1 MNHEY and CDR2 SVGAGI. This CDR3 is 13 amino acids long. CDR3 sequence reads: CASSNDRTDTQYF. For the CDR3, the DNA is TGTGCCAGCAGTAATGACAGAACAGATACGCAGTATTTT.

This clone came up once. This chain joins TRBV20-1 and TRBJ1-2, with D maybe TRBD1 (6 bases). The germline V gene has CDR1 DFQATT and CDR2 SNEGSKA (reference sequence). This CDR3 has 12 amino acids. Trimming pared 3 bases from V and 7 bases from J, leaving 12 bases between. The chain's CDR3 is CSASVQGGGYTF. The CDR3 DNA reads TGCAGTGCTAGTGTACAGGGCGGTGGCTACACCTTC.